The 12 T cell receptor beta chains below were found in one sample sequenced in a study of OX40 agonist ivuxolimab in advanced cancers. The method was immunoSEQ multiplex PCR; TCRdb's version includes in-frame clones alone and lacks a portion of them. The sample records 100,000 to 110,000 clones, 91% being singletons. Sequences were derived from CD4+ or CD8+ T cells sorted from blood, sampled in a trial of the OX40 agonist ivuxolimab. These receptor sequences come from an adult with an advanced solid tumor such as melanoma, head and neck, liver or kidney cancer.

The CDR3 DNA follows: TGCGCCAGCAGCCGGGGACAGGGGGCGGGCGCCTACGAGCAGTACTTC. Encoded protein: CASSRGQGAGAYEQYF. The V gene is TRBV5-1, the J gene TRBJ2-7; 12 nucleotides match TRBD1. This CDR3 is built from 16 residues. Germline V gives CDR1 SGHRS, CDR2 YFSETQ. V shed 4 bases and J 2 bases; nucleotides not matched to a gene: 7.

The CDR3 coding sequence is TGCGCCAGCAGTTCGACCGGGACAGCGAGCTACGAGCAGTACTTC. It specifies CASSSTGTASYEQYF. V is TRBV5-1 and J is TRBJ2-7; 7 bases match TRBD1. The CDR3 spans 15 residues. Trimming cost V 5 bases and J 3 bases; bases outside gene matches: 11. Germline V gene sequence: CDR1 SGHRS, CDR2 YFSETQ. The variable domain in full, with the rest retrieved from reference TRBV5-1 and TRBJ2-7, is KAGVTQTPRYLIKTRGQQVTLSCSPISGHRSVSWYQQTPGQGLQFLFEYFSETQRNKGNFPGRFSGRQFSNSRSEMNVSTLELGDSALYLCASSSTGTASYEQYFGPGTRLTVT.

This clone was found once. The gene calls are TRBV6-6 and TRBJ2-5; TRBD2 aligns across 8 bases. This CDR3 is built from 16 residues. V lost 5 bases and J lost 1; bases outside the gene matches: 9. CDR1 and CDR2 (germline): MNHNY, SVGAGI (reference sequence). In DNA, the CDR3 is TGTGCCAGCAGTCCCTGGGGAGCGGGGGCCCAAGAGACCCAGTACTTC. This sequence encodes CASSPWGAGAQETQYF.

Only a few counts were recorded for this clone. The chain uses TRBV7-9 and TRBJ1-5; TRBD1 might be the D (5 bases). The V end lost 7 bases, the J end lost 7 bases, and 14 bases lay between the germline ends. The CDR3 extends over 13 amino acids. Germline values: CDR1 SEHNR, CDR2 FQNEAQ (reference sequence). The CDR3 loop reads CASTPGLGQPQHF. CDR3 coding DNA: TGTGCCAGCACCCCGGGACTAGGGCAGCCCCAGCATTTT.

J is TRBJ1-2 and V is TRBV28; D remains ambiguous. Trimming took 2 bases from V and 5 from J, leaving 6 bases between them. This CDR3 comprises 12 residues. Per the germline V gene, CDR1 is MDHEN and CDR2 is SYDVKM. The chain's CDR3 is CASSLEGYGYTF. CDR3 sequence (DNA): TGTGCCAGCAGTTTAGAGGGTTATGGCTACACCTTC.

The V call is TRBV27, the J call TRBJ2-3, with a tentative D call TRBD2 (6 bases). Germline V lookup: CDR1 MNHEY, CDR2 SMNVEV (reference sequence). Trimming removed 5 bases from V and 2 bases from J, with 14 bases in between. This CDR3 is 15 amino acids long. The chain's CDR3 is CASSPLRLDTDTQYF. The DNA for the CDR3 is TGTGCCAGCAGTCCCCTGAGACTAGACACAGATACGCAGTATTTT.

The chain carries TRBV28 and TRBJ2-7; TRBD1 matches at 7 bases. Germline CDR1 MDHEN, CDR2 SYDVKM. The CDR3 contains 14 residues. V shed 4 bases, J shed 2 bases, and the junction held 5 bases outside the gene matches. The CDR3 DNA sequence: TGTGCCAGCAGTTACAGACAGGGACCCTACGAGCAGTACTTC. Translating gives CASSYRQGPYEQYF.

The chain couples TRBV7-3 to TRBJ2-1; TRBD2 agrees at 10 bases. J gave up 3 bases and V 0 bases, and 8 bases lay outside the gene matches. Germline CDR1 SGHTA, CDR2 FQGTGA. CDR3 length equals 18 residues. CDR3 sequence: CASSLTPGLAGVYNEQFF. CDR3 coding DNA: TGTGCCAGCAGCTTAACGCCGGGGCTAGCGGGAGTCTACAATGAGCAGTTCTTC.

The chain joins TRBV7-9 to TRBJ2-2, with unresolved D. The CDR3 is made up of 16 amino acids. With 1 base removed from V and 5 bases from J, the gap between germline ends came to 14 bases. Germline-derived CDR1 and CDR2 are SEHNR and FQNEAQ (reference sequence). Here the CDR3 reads CASSLVPGPPTGELFF. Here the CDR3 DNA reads TGTGCCAGCAGCTTAGTTCCCGGGCCGCCTACCGGGGAGCTGTTTTTT.

In DNA, the CDR3 is TGTGCCATCAGTGGGGGCATGAATCAGCCCCAGCATTTT. This codes for CAISGGMNQPQHF. This rearrangement joins TRBV10-3 to TRBJ1-5; maybe TRBD1 (5 bases). This CDR3 region has 13 residues. CDR1 and CDR2 from the germline V gene are ENHRY and SYGVKD. V was cut by 4 bases and J by 4 bases, with 8 bases left in between.

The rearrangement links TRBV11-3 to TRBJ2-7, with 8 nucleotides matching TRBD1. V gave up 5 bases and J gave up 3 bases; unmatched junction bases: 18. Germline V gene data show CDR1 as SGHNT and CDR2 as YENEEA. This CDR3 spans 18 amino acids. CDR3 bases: TGTGCCAGCAGCCCAAAGTGGACAGGGAAACTCTTCGACTACGAGCAGTACTTC. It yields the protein CASSPKWTGKLFDYEQYF.

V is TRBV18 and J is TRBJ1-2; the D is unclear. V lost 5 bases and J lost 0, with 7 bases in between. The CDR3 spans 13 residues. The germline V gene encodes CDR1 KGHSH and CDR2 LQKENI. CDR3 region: CASSGRTNYGYTF. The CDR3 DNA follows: TGTGCCAGCTCAGGACGGACTAACTATGGCTACACCTTC.